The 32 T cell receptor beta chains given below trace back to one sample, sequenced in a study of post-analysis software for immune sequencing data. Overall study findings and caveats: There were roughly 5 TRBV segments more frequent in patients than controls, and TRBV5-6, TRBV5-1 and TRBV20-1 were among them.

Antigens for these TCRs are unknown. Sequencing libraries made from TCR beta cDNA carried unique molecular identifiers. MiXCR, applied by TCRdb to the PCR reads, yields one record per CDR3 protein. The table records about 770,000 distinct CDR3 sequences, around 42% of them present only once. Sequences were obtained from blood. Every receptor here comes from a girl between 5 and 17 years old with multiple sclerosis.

CDR3 nucleotide sequence: TGCAGTGCTAGGGGAGTTAATTCACCCCTCCACTTT. Its protein product is CSARGVNSPLHF. The rearrangement links TRBV20-1 to TRBJ1-6, with D uncertain. CDR3 length: 12 amino acids. Germline-derived CDR1 and CDR2 are DFQATT and SNEGSKA (reference sequence). The ends were cut back, 3 bases at V and 6 bases at J, with 6 bases in the middle.

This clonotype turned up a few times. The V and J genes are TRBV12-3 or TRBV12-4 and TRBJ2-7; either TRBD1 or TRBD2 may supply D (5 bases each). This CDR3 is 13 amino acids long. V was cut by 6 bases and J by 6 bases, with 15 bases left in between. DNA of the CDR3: TGTGCCAGCAGCGCGCCCGGGACGACCGAGCAGTACTTC. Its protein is CASSAPGTTEQYF.

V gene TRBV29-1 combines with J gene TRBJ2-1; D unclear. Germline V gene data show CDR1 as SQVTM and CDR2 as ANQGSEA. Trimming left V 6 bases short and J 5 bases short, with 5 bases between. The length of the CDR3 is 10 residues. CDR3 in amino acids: CSVRNNEQFF. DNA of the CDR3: TGCAGCGTACGAAACAATGAGCAGTTCTTC.

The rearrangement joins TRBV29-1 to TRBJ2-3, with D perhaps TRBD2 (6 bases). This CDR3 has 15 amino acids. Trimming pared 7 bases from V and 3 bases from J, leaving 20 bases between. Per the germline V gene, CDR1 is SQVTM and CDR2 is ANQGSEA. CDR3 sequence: CSGRGGVGSTDTQYF. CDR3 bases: TGCAGCGGGCGCGGCGGGGTGGGGTCTACAGATACGCAGTATTTT.

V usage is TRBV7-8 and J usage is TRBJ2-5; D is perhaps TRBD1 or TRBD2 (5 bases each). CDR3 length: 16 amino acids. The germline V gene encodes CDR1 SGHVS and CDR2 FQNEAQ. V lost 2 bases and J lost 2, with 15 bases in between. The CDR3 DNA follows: TGTGCCAGCAGCTTAATGATATGGGACGGACAAGAGACCCAGTACTTC. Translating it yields CASSLMIWDGQETQYF.

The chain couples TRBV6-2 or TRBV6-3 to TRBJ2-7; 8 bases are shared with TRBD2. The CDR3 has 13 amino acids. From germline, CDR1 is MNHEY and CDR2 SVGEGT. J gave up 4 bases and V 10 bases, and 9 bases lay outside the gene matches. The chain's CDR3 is CATRQSGSYEQYF. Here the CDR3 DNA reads TGTGCCACCAGGCAGAGCGGGAGTTACGAGCAGTACTTC.

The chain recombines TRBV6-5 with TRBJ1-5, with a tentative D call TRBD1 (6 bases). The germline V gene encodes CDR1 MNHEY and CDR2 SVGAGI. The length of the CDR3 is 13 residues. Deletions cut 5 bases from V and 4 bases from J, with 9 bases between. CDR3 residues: CASSRTANQPQHF. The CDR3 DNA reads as TGTGCCAGCAGTCGGACAGCGAATCAGCCCCAGCATTTT.

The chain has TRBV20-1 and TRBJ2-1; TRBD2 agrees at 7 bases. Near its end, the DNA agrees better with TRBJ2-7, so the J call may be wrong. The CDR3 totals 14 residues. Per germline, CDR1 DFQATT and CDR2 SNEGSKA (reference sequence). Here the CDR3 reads CSARGGRTYNEQYF. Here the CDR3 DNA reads TGCAGTGCTAGGGGCGGGAGAACCTACAATGAGCAGTACTTC.

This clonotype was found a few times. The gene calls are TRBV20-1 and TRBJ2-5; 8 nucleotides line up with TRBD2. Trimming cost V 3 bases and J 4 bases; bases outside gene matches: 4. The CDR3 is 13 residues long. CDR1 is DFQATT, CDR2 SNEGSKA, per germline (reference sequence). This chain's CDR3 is CSARDAGGETQYF. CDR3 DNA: TGCAGTGCTAGGGACGCGGGGGGAGAGACCCAGTACTTC.

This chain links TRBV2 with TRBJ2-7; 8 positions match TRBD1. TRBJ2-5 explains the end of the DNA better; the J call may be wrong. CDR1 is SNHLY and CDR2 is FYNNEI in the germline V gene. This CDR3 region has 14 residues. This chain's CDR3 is CASNKIRGQETQYF. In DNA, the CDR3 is TGTGCCAGCAATAAGATCAGGGGGCAGGAGACCCAGTACTTC.

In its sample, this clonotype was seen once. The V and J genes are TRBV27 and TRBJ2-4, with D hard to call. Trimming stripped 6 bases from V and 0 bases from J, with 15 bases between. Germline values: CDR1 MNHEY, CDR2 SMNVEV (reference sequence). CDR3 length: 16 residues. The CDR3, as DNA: TGTGCCAGCAGACGGACCTCCTATGTAGCCAAAAACATTCAGTACTTC. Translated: CASRRTSYVAKNIQYF.

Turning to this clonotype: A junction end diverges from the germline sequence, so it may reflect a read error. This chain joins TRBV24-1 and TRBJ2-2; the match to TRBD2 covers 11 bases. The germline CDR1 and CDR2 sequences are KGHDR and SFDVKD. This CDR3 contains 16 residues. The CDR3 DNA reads TGTGCCACCAGTGACTTAGCGGGAGGGCCCACCGGGGAGCGGTTTTTT. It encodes CATSDLAGGPTGERFF.

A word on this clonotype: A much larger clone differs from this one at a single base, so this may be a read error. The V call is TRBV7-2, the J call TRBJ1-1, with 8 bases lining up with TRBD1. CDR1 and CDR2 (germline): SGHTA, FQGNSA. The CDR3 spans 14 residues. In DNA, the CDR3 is TGTGCCAGCAGCTACCGGACAGGGTTGACTGGAGCTTTCTTT. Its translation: CASSYRTGLTGAFF. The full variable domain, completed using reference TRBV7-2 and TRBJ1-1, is GAGVSQSPSNKVTEKGKDVELRCDPISGHTALYWYRQSLGQGLEFLIYFQGNSAPDKSGLPSDRFSAERTGGSVSTLTIQRTQQEDSAVYLCASSYRTGLTGAFFGQGTRLTVV.

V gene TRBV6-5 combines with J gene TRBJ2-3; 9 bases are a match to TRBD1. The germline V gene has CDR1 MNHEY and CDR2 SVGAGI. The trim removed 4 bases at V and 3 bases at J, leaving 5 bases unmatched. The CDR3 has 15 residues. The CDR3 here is CASSWTGAVTDTQYF. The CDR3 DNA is TGTGCCAGCAGTTGGACAGGGGCAGTGACAGATACGCAGTATTTT.

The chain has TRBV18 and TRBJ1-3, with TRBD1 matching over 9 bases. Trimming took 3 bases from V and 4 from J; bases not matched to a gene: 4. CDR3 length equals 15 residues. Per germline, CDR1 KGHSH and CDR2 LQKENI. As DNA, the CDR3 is TGTGCCAGCTCACCCACAGGGGGCTCCGGAAACACCATATATTTT. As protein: CASSPTGGSGNTIYF.

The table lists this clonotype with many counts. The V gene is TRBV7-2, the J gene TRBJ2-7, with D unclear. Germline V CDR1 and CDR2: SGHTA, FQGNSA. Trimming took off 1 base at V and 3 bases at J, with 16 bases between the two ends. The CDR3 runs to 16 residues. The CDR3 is CASSLVLRWSGYEQYF. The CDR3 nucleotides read TGTGCCAGCAGCTTAGTGCTGAGGTGGTCGGGCTACGAGCAGTACTTC.

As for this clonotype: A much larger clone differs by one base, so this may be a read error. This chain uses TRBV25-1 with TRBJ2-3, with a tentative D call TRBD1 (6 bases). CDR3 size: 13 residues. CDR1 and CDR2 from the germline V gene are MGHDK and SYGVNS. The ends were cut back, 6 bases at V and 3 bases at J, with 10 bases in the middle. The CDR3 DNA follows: TGTGCCAGCAGGTGGCAGGGGACAGATACGCAGTATTTT. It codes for CASRWQGTDTQYF.

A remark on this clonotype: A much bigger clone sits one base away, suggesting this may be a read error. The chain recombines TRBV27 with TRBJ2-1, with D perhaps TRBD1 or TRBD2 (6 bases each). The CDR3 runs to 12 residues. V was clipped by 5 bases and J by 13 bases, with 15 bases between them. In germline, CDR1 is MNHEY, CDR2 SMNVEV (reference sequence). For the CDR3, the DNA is TGTGCCAGCAGTCCGGAGGGGGAGACCCAGTTCTTC. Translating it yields CASSPEGETQFF.

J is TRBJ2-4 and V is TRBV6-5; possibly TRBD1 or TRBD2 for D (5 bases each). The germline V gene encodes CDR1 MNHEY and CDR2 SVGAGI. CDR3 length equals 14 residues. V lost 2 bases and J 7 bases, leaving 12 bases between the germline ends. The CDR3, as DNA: TGTGCCAGCAGTTACCGGGCCAGGGAGAACATTCAGTACTTC. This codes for CASSYRARENIQYF.

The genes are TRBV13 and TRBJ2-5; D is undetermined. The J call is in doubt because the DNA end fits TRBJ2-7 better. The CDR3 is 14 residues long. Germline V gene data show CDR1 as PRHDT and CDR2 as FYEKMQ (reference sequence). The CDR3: CASSLGRVSNEQYF. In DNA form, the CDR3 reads TGTGCCAGCAGCTTAGGCCGGGTATCGAACGAGCAGTACTTC.

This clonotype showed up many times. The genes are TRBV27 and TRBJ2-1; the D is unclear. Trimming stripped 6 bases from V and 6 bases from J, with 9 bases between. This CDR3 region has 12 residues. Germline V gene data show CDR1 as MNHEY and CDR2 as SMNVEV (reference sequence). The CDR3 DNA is TGTGCCAGCAGCCCTCCCTCCAATGAGCAGTTCTTC. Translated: CASSPPSNEQFF.

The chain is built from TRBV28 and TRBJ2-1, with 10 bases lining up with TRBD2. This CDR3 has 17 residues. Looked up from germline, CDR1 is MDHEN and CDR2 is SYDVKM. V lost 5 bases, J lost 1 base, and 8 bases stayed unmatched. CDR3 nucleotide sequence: TGTGCCAGCAGTAGCGGGAGGGCTGGAGGATCCTACAATGAGCAGTTCTTC. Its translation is CASSSGRAGGSYNEQFF.

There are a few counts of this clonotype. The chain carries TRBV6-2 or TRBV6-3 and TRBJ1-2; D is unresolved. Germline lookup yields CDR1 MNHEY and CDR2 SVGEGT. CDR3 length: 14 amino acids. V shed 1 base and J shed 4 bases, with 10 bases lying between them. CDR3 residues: CASSYLAMRYGYTF. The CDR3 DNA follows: TGTGCCAGCAGTTACTTAGCCATGCGCTATGGCTACACCTTC.

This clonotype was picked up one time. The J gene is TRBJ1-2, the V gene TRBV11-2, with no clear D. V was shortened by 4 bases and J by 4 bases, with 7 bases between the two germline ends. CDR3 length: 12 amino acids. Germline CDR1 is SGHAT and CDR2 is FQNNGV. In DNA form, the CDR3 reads TGTGCCAGCAGCTCCAACATCTATGGCTACACCTTC. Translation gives CASSSNIYGYTF.

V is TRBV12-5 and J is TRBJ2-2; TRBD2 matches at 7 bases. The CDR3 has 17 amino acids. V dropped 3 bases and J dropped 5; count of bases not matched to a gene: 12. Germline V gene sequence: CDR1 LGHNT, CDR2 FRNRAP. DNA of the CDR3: TGTGCTAGTGGTTTTACTCTAGCGGATAGGGAGACCGGGGAGCTGTTTTTT. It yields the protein CASGFTLADRETGELFF.

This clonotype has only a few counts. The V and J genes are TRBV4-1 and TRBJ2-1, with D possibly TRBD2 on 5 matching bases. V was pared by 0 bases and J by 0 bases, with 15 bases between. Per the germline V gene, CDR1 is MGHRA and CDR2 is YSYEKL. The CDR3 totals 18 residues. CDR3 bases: TGCGCCAGCAGCCAAGATTTTCCGGAGGAAGCCTCCTACAATGAGCAGTTCTTC. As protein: CASSQDFPEEASYNEQFF.

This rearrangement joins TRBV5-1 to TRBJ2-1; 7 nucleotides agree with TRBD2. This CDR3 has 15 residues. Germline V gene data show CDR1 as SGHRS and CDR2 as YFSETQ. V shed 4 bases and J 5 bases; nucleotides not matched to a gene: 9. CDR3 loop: CASSPTSPTNNEQFF. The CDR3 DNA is TGCGCCAGCAGCCCGACTAGCCCCACGAACAATGAGCAGTTCTTC.

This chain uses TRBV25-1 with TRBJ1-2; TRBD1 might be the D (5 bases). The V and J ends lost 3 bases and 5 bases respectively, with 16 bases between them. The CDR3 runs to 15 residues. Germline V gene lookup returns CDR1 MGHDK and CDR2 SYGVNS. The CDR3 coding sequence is TGTGCCAGCAGTGAGCTAGAGGCAGGGCATTATGGCTACACCTTC. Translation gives CASSELEAGHYGYTF.

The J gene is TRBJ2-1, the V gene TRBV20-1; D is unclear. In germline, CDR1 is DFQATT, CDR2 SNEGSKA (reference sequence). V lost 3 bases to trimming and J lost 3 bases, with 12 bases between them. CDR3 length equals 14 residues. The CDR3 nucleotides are TGCAGTGCTAGTTCCGGTTTAGACTACAATGAGCAGTTCTTC. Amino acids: CSASSGLDYNEQFF.

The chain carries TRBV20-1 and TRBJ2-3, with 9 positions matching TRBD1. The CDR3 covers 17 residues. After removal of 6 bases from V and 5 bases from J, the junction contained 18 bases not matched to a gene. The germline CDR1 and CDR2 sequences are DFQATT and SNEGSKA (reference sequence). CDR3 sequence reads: CSARPLRDRVGVDTQYF. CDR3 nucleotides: TGCAGTGCCCGCCCTCTCCGGGACAGGGTGGGTGTAGATACGCAGTATTTT.

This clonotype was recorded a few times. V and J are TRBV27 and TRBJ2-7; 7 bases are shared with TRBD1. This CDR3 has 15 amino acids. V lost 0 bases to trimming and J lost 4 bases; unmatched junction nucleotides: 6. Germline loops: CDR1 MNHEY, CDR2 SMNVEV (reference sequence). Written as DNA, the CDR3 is TGTGCCAGCAGTTTATCACCAGGGGGAGAGTACGAGCAGTACTTC. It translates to CASSLSPGGEYEQYF.

The CDR3 bases are TGTGCCAGCAGGTCCAGGGGAGAATGGTATGGCTACACCTTC. It yields the protein CASRSRGEWYGYTF. The chain carries TRBV12-3 or TRBV12-4 and TRBJ1-2; tentative D call: TRBD1 (6 bases). This CDR3 has 14 amino acids. Trimming removed 6 bases at V and 5 bases at J, with 16 bases between.